These 29 T cell receptor beta chains came from one sample sequenced in a study of immune characterization of retroperitoneal liposarcoma. TCRdb independently ran MiXCR on the PCR reads; one entry per CDR3 protein. Here the sample spans approximately 11,000 distinct CDR3 sequences, roughly a quarter being singletons. The sequenced sample was tumor tissue. All receptors derive from a female donor with retroperitoneal liposarcoma.

This clonotype was seen ten or more times. The chain combines TRBV25-1 with TRBJ1-2; the match to TRBD1 covers 9 bases. Germline CDR1 is MGHDK and CDR2 is SYGVNS. This CDR3 contains 14 residues. With 4 bases clipped from V and 0 bases from J, the junction kept 0 bases outside the gene matches. For the CDR3, the DNA is TGTGCCAGCAGTGGACAGGGGGCTAACTATGGCTACACCTTC. Residues: CASSGQGANYGYTF.

Sample share makes this clonotype medium-sized (0.01 to 0.1%). V and J are TRBV12-3 or TRBV12-4 and TRBJ2-1; D is perhaps TRBD2 (5 bases). The better agreement between TRBJ2-7 and the DNA end casts doubt on the J call. This CDR3 region has 14 residues. CDR3 in DNA: TGTGCCAGCAGCCTGGACTGGCTACCCTACGAGCAGTACTTC. Translated: CASSLDWLPYEQYF.

This clonotype turned up a few times. V is TRBV23-1 and J is TRBJ1-2; possible D gene TRBD1, 5 bases. TRBV23-1 is an open reading frame whose function is uncertain. The germline V and J ends were trimmed by 6 bases and 8 bases, with 22 bases remaining between them. The CDR3 is made up of 15 amino acids. CDR3 nucleotides: TGCGCCAGCAGCCCGATATCTAAAGGGGAAGGGGGCTACACCTTC. Translating gives CASSPISKGEGGYTF.

Written as DNA, the CDR3 is TGTGCCAGCGGCGATTATATTAACTATGGCTACACCTTC. Its protein is CASGDYINYGYTF. The V and J genes are TRBV7-8 and TRBJ1-2, with D hard to call. The CDR3 spans 13 residues. Germline V gene data show CDR1 as SGHVS and CDR2 as FQNEAQ. Trimming stripped 8 bases from V and 1 base from J, with 11 bases between.

This chain links TRBV6-6 with TRBJ2-2; perhaps TRBD1 as D (6 bases). V lost 0 bases and J 5 bases, leaving 10 bases between the germline ends. This CDR3 comprises 15 residues. Germline values: CDR1 MNHNY, CDR2 SVGAGI (reference sequence). CDR3 residues: CASSYSRGGTGELFF. The CDR3, as DNA: TGTGCCAGCAGTTACTCCAGGGGTGGAACCGGGGAGCTGTTTTTT.

The chain carries TRBV12-3 or TRBV12-4 and TRBJ2-1; perhaps TRBD1 as D (7 bases). V lost 3 bases to trimming and J lost 10 bases, with 16 bases between them. The CDR3 spans 14 residues. The CDR3 here is CASSLQGGYYEQFF. CDR3 bases: TGTGCCAGCAGTTTGCAGGGGGGATACTACGAGCAGTTCTTC.

The chain couples TRBV12-3 or TRBV12-4 to TRBJ2-1; TRBD1 matches 7 bases. Trimming at V came to 4 bases and at J to 0 bases, leaving 6 bases not matched to a gene. The CDR3 runs 16 residues. CDR3 sequence reads: CASSYRQGGSYNEQFF. CDR3 coding DNA: TGTGCCAGCAGTTACCGACAGGGTGGCTCCTACAATGAGCAGTTCTTC.

This clonotype was picked up a small number of times. This rearrangement joins TRBV6-1 to TRBJ2-1; maybe TRBD2 (6 bases). The J call could be wrong; TRBJ2-7 is a better fit for the DNA end. The CDR3 extends over 16 amino acids. Germline V gene sequence: CDR1 MNHNS, CDR2 SASEGT. The CDR3 is CASSHHDGSSYNEQYF. The DNA for the CDR3 is TGTGCCAGCAGTCACCATGACGGGAGCTCCTACAATGAGCAGTACTTC.

This clonotype is medium-sized in the sample. The CDR3 protein is CASRQGAGNTEAFF. Written as DNA, the CDR3 is TGTGCCAGCAGACAAGGGGCAGGAAACACTGAAGCTTTCTTT. The chain employs TRBV6-1 and TRBJ1-1, with TRBD1 as a possible D gene (5 bases). The germline gives CDR1 MNHNS, CDR2 SASEGT. This CDR3 is built from 14 residues. With 6 bases removed from V and 2 bases from J, the gap between germline ends came to 13 bases.

The chain has TRBV7-2 and TRBJ2-1; no definite D call. Trimming stripped 3 bases from V and 13 bases from J, with 10 bases between. Per germline, CDR1 SGHTA and CDR2 FQGNSA. The CDR3 sequence is 11 residues long. The CDR3 loop reads CASSFQETQFF. The CDR3 DNA follows: TGTGCCAGCAGCTTTCAAGAGACCCAGTTCTTC.

This chain links TRBV12-3 or TRBV12-4 with TRBJ1-5, with 7 bases that match TRBD1. The CDR3 has 14 amino acids. V gave up 6 bases and J gave up 5 bases; unmatched junction bases: 7. CDR3: CASRTTGTDQPQHF. The CDR3 DNA reads as TGTGCCAGCAGGACGACCGGGACAGATCAGCCCCAGCATTTT.

By its share, this clonotype is medium-sized. This chain connects TRBV7-2 to TRBJ2-1, with TRBD2 matching 7 bases. CDR1 and CDR2 from the germline V gene are SGHTA and FQGNSA. The V segment lost 5 bases and the J segment 13 bases; nucleotides outside the gene matches: 20. CDR3 length: 16 amino acids. Written as DNA, the CDR3 is TGTGCCAGCAGCCCAAATTTAGCGGGTGGGAGGGAGACCCAGTTCTTC. Translating gives CASSPNLAGGRETQFF.

In its sample, this clonotype ranks as medium-sized. The chain joins TRBV6-1 to TRBJ2-1; TRBD1 matches at 9 bases. Near its end, the DNA agrees better with TRBJ2-7, so the J call may be wrong. This CDR3 comprises 14 residues. The germline CDR1 and CDR2 sequences are MNHNS and SASEGT. The CDR3 here is CASSSRQGGSGQYF. The CDR3 bases are TGTGCCAGCAGTAGTCGACAGGGGGGAAGCGGGCAGTACTTC.

This clonotype was counted at least ten times. The V gene is TRBV7-2, the J gene TRBJ2-1, with TRBD1 identical over 9 bases. Trimming removed 3 bases from V and 8 bases from J; junction bases left unmatched: 2. Germline lookup yields CDR1 SGHTA and CDR2 FQGNSA. The CDR3 has 13 amino acids. The CDR3 is CASSFRTGDEQFF. For the CDR3, the DNA is TGTGCCAGCAGCTTCCGGACAGGGGATGAGCAGTTCTTC.

The CDR3 coding sequence is TGCGCCAGCAGCCAAGATTTTGAGACTAGAGGGAAGTATTATGAGCAGTTCTTC. Amino acids: CASSQDFETRGKYYEQFF. This rearrangement joins TRBV4-1 to TRBJ2-5; the D gene is possibly TRBD2 (6 bases). The end of the DNA aligns better with TRBJ2-1, so the J call may be wrong. The CDR3 is 18 amino acids. From germline, CDR1 is MGHRA and CDR2 YSYEKL.

The chain couples TRBV11-2 to TRBJ2-3; D might be TRBD1 (6 bases). Germline V gene data show CDR1 as SGHAT and CDR2 as FQNNGV. The germline V and J ends were trimmed by 1 base and 3 bases, with 8 bases remaining between them. CDR3 size: 14 residues. The CDR3 protein is CASSLARGTDTQYF. Here the CDR3 DNA reads TGTGCCAGCAGCTTAGCCAGGGGAACAGATACGCAGTATTTT. Based on the CDR3 plus reference TRBV11-2 and TRBJ2-3, the full variable domain is EAGVAQSPRYKIIEKRQSVAFWCNPISGHATLYWYQQILGQGPKLLIQFQNNGVVDDSQLPKDRFSAERLKGVDSTLKIQPAKLEDSAVYLCASSLARGTDTQYFGPGTRLTVL.

The chain is built from TRBV5-3 and TRBJ2-4; D might be TRBD1 (6 bases). The end of the DNA is better explained by TRBJ2-7, so the J call may be wrong. TRBV5-3 falls under the ORF class, with uncertain function. This CDR3 has 13 residues. This CDR3 is CARSLEGGYEQYF. As DNA, the CDR3 is TGTGCCAGAAGCTTGGAAGGGGGCTACGAGCAGTACTTC.

This clonotype has at least ten counts. This chain joins TRBV7-2 and TRBJ2-1; 7 nucleotides match TRBD2. The J call may be mistaken, given a closer DNA end match to TRBJ2-7. The CDR3 length is 15 residues. Germline CDR1 and CDR2: SGHTA and FQGNSA. The CDR3 protein is CASSFRSGDYNEQYF. The DNA of the CDR3 is TGTGCCAGCAGCTTTCGGAGCGGGGATTACAATGAGCAGTACTTC.

This chain uses TRBV6-5 with TRBJ2-1; D could derive from TRBD1 or TRBD2 (5 bases each). The V gene lost 2 bases and the J gene lost 13 bases, with 18 bases spanning the gap. This CDR3 has 14 amino acids. Germline V gene sequence: CDR1 MNHEY, CDR2 SVGAGI. This CDR3 is CASSYTGPQETQFF. The CDR3, as DNA: TGTGCCAGCAGTTACACGGGACCCCAAGAGACCCAGTTCTTC.

The chain is built from TRBV5-3 and TRBJ2-3; 9 bases are a match to TRBD2. TRBV5-3 is given ORF status, its function remaining uncertain. CDR3 size: 16 residues. V lost 8 bases to trimming and J lost 0 bases; unmatched junction nucleotides: 10. This chain's CDR3 is CASSSTSGLSTDTQYF. The CDR3 DNA follows: TGTGCCAGCAGCAGCACTAGCGGGCTTAGCACAGATACGCAGTATTTT.

The J gene is TRBJ2-1, the V gene TRBV6-1; D uncertain. Germline assignment: CDR1 MNHNS and CDR2 SASEGT. Deletions cut 7 bases from V and 5 bases from J, with 12 bases between. The CDR3 has 13 residues. CDR3 sequence (DNA): TGTGCCAGCACCGAACGAAAGAACAATGAGCAGTTCTTC. This translates into CASTERKNNEQFF.

This clonotype was seen ten or more times. The V gene is TRBV27, the J gene TRBJ2-3; D gene ambiguous. Germline CDR1 reads MNHEY; CDR2 reads SMNVEV (reference sequence). V was pared by 3 bases and J by 0 bases, with 7 bases between. The CDR3 length is 14 residues. This CDR3 reads CASSFFGSTDTQYF. CDR3 nucleotide sequence: TGTGCCAGCAGTTTCTTCGGGAGCACAGATACGCAGTATTTT.

In this sample, this clonotype turned up many times. The chain carries TRBV7-3 and TRBJ2-2, with a weak D call TRBD1 (7 bases). V lost 5 bases and J 9 bases, leaving 19 bases between the germline ends. CDR1 and CDR2 (germline): SGHTA, FQGTGA. This CDR3 region has 15 residues. The CDR3 DNA reads as TGTGCCAGCAGCCTCTCAGGGGGGAGTTCGAGGGAGCTGTTTTTT. Its protein product is CASSLSGGSSRELFF. The full variable domain, its missing parts supplied by reference TRBV7-3 and TRBJ2-2, is GAGVSQTPSNKVTEKGKYVELRCDPISGHTALYWYRQSLGQGPEFLIYFQGTGAADDSGLPNDRFFAVRPEGSVSTLKIQRTERGDSAVYLCASSLSGGSSRELFFGEGSRLTVL.

The CDR3 sequence: CASSLASGGLYNEQFF. In nucleotides, the CDR3 is TGTGCCAGCAGTTTGGCTAGCGGGGGGCTGTACAATGAGCAGTTCTTC. The chain has TRBV27 and TRBJ2-1; 11 positions match TRBD2. The CDR3 covers 16 residues. The V gene end was trimmed by 3 bases and the J gene end by 4 bases; junction bases not matched to a gene: 5. Germline CDR1 is MNHEY and CDR2 is SMNVEV (reference sequence).

At least ten counts were recorded for this clonotype. J is TRBJ2-1 and V is TRBV11-2; D gene ambiguous. The CDR3 sequence is 14 residues long. CDR1 is SGHAT and CDR2 is FQNNGV in the germline V gene. V shed 4 bases and J shed 1 base, with 8 bases lying between them. CDR3: CASSSRDSYNEQFF. The DNA of the CDR3 is TGTGCCAGCAGCTCTAGGGATTCCTACAATGAGCAGTTCTTC.

The genes are TRBV5-1 and TRBJ2-5; 7 bases agree with TRBD1. The CDR3 length is 15 residues. Germline CDR1 reads SGHRS; CDR2 reads YFSETQ. After removal of 0 bases from V and 0 bases from J, the junction contained 2 bases not matched to a gene. The CDR3 reads CASSLGTGNQETQYF. The CDR3 bases are TGCGCCAGCAGCTTGGGGACAGGCAACCAAGAGACCCAGTACTTC.

This chain links TRBV4-3 with TRBJ2-4; no firm D call. The end of the DNA fits TRBJ2-7 better, so the J call may be wrong. CDR1 and CDR2 (germline): LGHNA, YSLEER. This CDR3 has 13 amino acids. CDR3 nucleotides: TGCGCCAGCAGCCAACAGAAAGGGAACGAGCAGTACTTC. This sequence encodes CASSQQKGNEQYF.

The chain recombines TRBV11-3 with TRBJ1-2; D may be TRBD1 (5 bases). V gave up 3 bases and J gave up 6 bases, with 11 bases separating them. CDR1 is SGHNT and CDR2 is YENEEA in the germline V gene. This CDR3 region has 13 residues. The CDR3, as DNA: TGTGCCAGCAGCTTGGGACCACAGCATGGCTACACCTTC. It translates to CASSLGPQHGYTF.

The chain uses TRBV25-1 and TRBJ2-7; 9 bases are shared with TRBD1. J was trimmed by 7 bases and V by 2 bases; bases with no gene match: 15. The CDR3 consists of 17 residues. Germline V gene sequence: CDR1 MGHDK, CDR2 SYGVNS. The CDR3 DNA reads as TGTGCCAGCAGTGAAAAACAGGGGGCGAGCTCCTACAATGAGCAGTACTTC. Amino acid sequence: CASSEKQGASSYNEQYF.